These 4 T cell receptor beta chains originate from one sample sequenced in a study of beta chain features in type 1 diabetes (dated by TCRdb to the late 2010s). The library was produced with the immunoSEQ multiplex PCR assay. The High Capacity cDNA Reverse Transcription Kit was used to reverse transcribe all of the isolated RNA, meaning that expressed TCRB transcripts were what got sequenced. Drawn from immuneACCESS, this table holds only the in-frame rearrangements with V and J called that TCRdb kept. Clones are partly lost; checked studies trace under half to an unresolved V gene and leave the rest unexplained. In all, the sample holds a few hundred thousand clones, and around 13% of those were seen once. Of the sample, approximately 0.018% is held by the ten largest clones. Antigens of these TCRs are unknown. Paper-wide results and their limitations: In all four CD4+ subsets, TCRB CDR3 length was moderately but significantly shorter in type 1 diabetes patients.

Sequencing was carried out using naive CD4+ T cells from blood. Reading the label with the study, this specimen's cell subset or site is: true naive CD4+ T cells. The receptor set was obtained from a man aged 30 to 45 with type 1 diabetes.

The rearrangement uses TRBV30 and TRBJ1-1; a weak D match, TRBD1 (6 bases). Trimming pared 3 bases from V and 11 bases from J, leaving 19 bases between. The CDR3 totals 13 residues. Germline CDR1 GTSNPN, CDR2 SVGIG (reference sequence). CDR3 bases: TGTGCCTGGAGATGGGACATGGGCAGTGGGGCTTTCTTT. It translates to CAWRWDMGSGAFF.

The chain employs TRBV5-1 and TRBJ2-7; TRBD1 aligns across 11 bases. This CDR3 spans 17 amino acids. Germline assignment: CDR1 SGHRS and CDR2 YFSETQ. J gave up 2 bases and V 0 bases, and 7 bases lay outside the gene matches. CDR3 DNA sequence: TGCGCCAGCAGCTTGGCCCCAGCGGGACAGGGGGCCTACGAGCAGTACTTC. Translating it yields CASSLAPAGQGAYEQYF.

This clone was observed a few times. This sequence joins TRBV9 and TRBJ2-2; tentatively, D is TRBD1 (6 bases). The V and J ends lost 4 bases and 1 base respectively, with 11 bases between them. CDR3 size: 15 residues. CDR1 is SGDLS and CDR2 is YYNGEE in the germline V gene. The CDR3 DNA reads TGTGCCAGCAGCATCGAGGGACAGAACACCGGGGAGCTGTTTTTT. Translated, it gives CASSIEGQNTGELFF. Full variable domain (remainder filled in from reference TRBV9 and TRBJ2-2): DSGVTQTPKHLITATGQRVTLRCSPRSGDLSVYWYQQSLDQGLQFLIQYYNGEERAKGNILERFSAQQFPDLHSELNLSSLELGDSALYFCASSIEGQNTGELFFGEGSRLTVL.

Comment on this clone: Its ends do not fully match the called genes, so a read error is possible. The chain recombines TRBV7-9 with TRBJ2-7; tentatively, D is TRBD2 (5 bases). The CDR3 loop spans 14 amino acids. Germline CDR1 is SEHNR and CDR2 is FQNEAQ (reference sequence). This chain's CDR3 is CASSLDQRSSEQYF. DNA for the CDR3: TGTGCCAGCAGCTTAGATCAGCGGTCCTCCGAGCAGTACTTC.